These 18 T cell receptor beta chains were sequenced from one sample in a study of shared clonotypes between healthy human individuals. Only in-frame clones appear in the TCRdb table, and some are missing; sequencing was by immunoSEQ multiplex PCR. The table records 400,000 or so clones, 96% of them present only once. Input material: memory CD8+ T cells sorted from blood. Documented subset: CD45RO+ cells pooled with CCR7-negative TemRA cells. The receptor source for this set is a man aged 25 to 45 in good health.

This chain uses TRBV25-1 with TRBJ1-1, with unresolved D. In germline, CDR1 is MGHDK, CDR2 SYGVNS. V shed 2 bases and J shed 8 bases, with 9 bases lying between them. The CDR3 length is 12 residues. CDR3 loop: CASSERSFEAFF. The CDR3 DNA follows: TGTGCCAGCAGTGAACGGAGTTTCGAAGCTTTCTTT.

The V gene is TRBV19, the J gene TRBJ1-1, with D uncertain. CDR3 length: 14 residues. CDR1 and CDR2 from the germline V gene are LNHDA and SQIVND (reference sequence). The V and J ends lost 4 bases and 1 base respectively, with 10 bases between them. CDR3 amino acids: CASSTAFKNTEAFF. The CDR3 nucleotides read TGTGCCAGTAGTACGGCCTTTAAGAACACTGAAGCTTTCTTT.

The chain recombines TRBV2 with TRBJ1-4; D is possibly TRBD1 (5 bases). Germline V gene sequence: CDR1 SNHLY, CDR2 FYNNEI. The CDR3 sequence is 15 residues long. V dropped 6 bases and J dropped 0 bases, with 11 bases sitting between them. The CDR3 nucleotides read TGTGCCAGCAGGGACACAGGTGCAACTAATGAAAAACTGTTTTTT. Translated: CASRDTGATNEKLFF.

The chain carries TRBV5-1 and TRBJ2-7; 10 bases map to TRBD2. The CDR3 is 15 amino acids. Germline trimming cut 1 base from V and 2 bases from J; bases unmatched to any gene: 3. Germline V gives CDR1 SGHRS, CDR2 YFSETQ. In nucleotides, the CDR3 is TGCGCCAGCAGCTTGATAGCGGGAGGAACCTACGAGCAGTACTTC. Its protein is CASSLIAGGTYEQYF. Variable domain in full (rest from reference TRBV5-1 and TRBJ2-7): KAGVTQTPRYLIKTRGQQVTLSCSPISGHRSVSWYQQTPGQGLQFLFEYFSETQRNKGNFPGRFSGRQFSNSRSEMNVSTLELGDSALYLCASSLIAGGTYEQYFGPGTRLTVT.

The CDR3 coding sequence is TGTGCCAGCAGCCCATCAGTTGGAGAGACCCAGTACTTC. It yields the protein CASSPSVGETQYF. V usage is TRBV7-2 and J usage is TRBJ2-5; no definite D call. The CDR3 contains 13 residues. Germline assignment: CDR1 SGHTA and CDR2 FQGNSA. Trimming removed 5 bases from V and 4 bases from J, with 11 bases in between.

This clone has only one observation. The rearrangement uses TRBV15 and TRBJ2-4, with a tentative D call TRBD1 (6 bases). This CDR3 spans 13 amino acids. CDR1 LNHNV and CDR2 YYDKDF come from the germline V gene (reference sequence). V was pared by 0 bases and J by 11 bases, with 11 bases between. The CDR3 DNA is TGTGCCACCAGCAGAGATCCAGGGGACGTTCAGTACTTC. Protein sequence: CATSRDPGDVQYF.

This chain links TRBV5-6 with TRBJ1-6; 8 nucleotides match TRBD1. Germline assignment: CDR1 SGHDT and CDR2 YYEEEE. The V segment lost 3 bases and the J segment 10 bases; nucleotides outside the gene matches: 6. The CDR3 length is 14 residues. CDR3 in DNA: TGTGCCAGCAGCTCCGGACAGGGACGCTCACCCCTCCACTTT. The encoded protein is CASSSGQGRSPLHF.

This clone was seen a single time. Mismatch with germline at one junction end may stem from a read error. J is TRBJ1-1 and V is TRBV7-2, with a possible D match to TRBD1 (6 bases). The CDR3 spans 11 residues. Germline CDR1 SGHTA, CDR2 FQGNSA. The CDR3 nucleotides are TGTGCCAGCAGCTTAGTTCGGACAGAAATTTTT. Translated: CASSLVRTEIF.

In its sample, this clone was seen once. The chain carries TRBV7-2 and TRBJ1-5, with D possibly being TRBD1 (6 bases). V lost 0 bases and J lost 6, with 12 bases in between. CDR1 and CDR2 from the germline V gene are SGHTA and FQGNSA. This CDR3 spans 15 amino acids. The CDR3 loop is CASSLAVRGGQPQHF. The CDR3 DNA is TGTGCCAGCAGCTTAGCGGTGAGGGGGGGTCAGCCCCAGCATTTT.

The gene calls are TRBV27 and TRBJ2-1; 7 positions agree with TRBD1. With V trimmed by 5 bases and J by 10 bases, 8 bases remained unmatched. Germline lookup yields CDR1 MNHEY and CDR2 SMNVEV (reference sequence). The CDR3 length is 13 residues. The CDR3: CASSRKGAREQFF. CDR3 in DNA: TGTGCCAGCAGTCGTAAGGGGGCGCGAGAGCAGTTCTTC.

As for this clone: The sample contains more than one DNA sequence encoding this CDR3. The chain has TRBV7-2 and TRBJ2-7; 8 bases are a match to TRBD2. The trim removed 1 base at V and 5 bases at J, leaving 7 bases unmatched. Germline assignment: CDR1 SGHTA and CDR2 FQGNSA. There are 15 residues in the CDR3. CDR3 residues: CASSLVSSGSNEQYF. The CDR3 nucleotides read TGTGCCAGCAGCTTAGTGTCTAGCGGGTCCAACGAGCAGTACTTC.

V usage is TRBV11-3 and J usage is TRBJ2-2; D perhaps matches TRBD1 (5 bases). V lost 3 bases to trimming and J lost 4 bases, with 18 bases between them. Germline values: CDR1 SGHNT, CDR2 YENEEA. The CDR3 is made up of 17 amino acids. CDR3 DNA: TGTGCCAGCAGCTTCGGTTTGTGGGGCCCTGGCACCGGGGAGCTGTTTTTT. Translation gives CASSFGLWGPGTGELFF.

The chain links TRBV19 to TRBJ2-1; TRBD2 aligns across 8 bases. There are 15 residues in the CDR3. The germline V gene has CDR1 LNHDA and CDR2 SQIVND (reference sequence). V lost 6 bases to trimming and J lost 4 bases; unmatched junction nucleotides: 8. The chain's CDR3 is CASSSRTSFYNEQFF. DNA of the CDR3: TGTGCCAGTAGCTCACGGACTAGCTTTTACAATGAGCAGTTCTTC.

The chain couples TRBV4-1 to TRBJ2-7; 13 bases are shared with TRBD2. CDR3 length: 17 residues. Germline trimming cut 4 bases from V and 0 bases from J; bases unmatched to any gene: 6. Germline loops: CDR1 MGHRA, CDR2 YSYEKL. The CDR3 DNA reads TGCGCCAGCAGCCTCAGACTAGCGGGAGGCCTCTCCTACGAGCAGTACTTC. This translates into CASSLRLAGGLSYEQYF.

The J gene is TRBJ2-7, the V gene TRBV19, with TRBD1 identical over 9 bases. Losses at the gene ends were 9 bases for V and 3 bases for J; bases not matched to a gene: 12. Per germline, CDR1 LNHDA and CDR2 SQIVND (reference sequence). The CDR3 runs 15 residues. Here the CDR3 DNA reads TGTGCCAGCCGGGACAGGGATAGTTACCTCTACGAGCAGTACTTC. Its protein is CASRDRDSYLYEQYF. The variable domain in full, with the rest retrieved from reference TRBV19 and TRBJ2-7, is DGGITQSPKYLFRKEGQNVTLSCEQNLNHDAMYWYRQDPGQGLRLIYYSQIVNDFQKGDIAEGYSVSREKKESFPLTVTSAQKNPTAFYLCASRDRDSYLYEQYFGPGTRLTVT.

The chain couples TRBV2 to TRBJ2-7, with 14 bases lining up with TRBD2. The CDR3 is 15 residues long. Germline loops: CDR1 SNHLY, CDR2 FYNNEI. The trim removed 6 bases at V and 4 bases at J, leaving 5 bases unmatched. The CDR3 bases are TGTGCCAGCAGGGGGACTAGCGGGAGTGTATACGAGCAGTACTTC. Translation gives CASRGTSGSVYEQYF.

The V gene is TRBV18, the J gene TRBJ2-7; possibly TRBD2 for D (5 bases). V lost 3 bases and J lost 3, with 12 bases in between. Germline lookup yields CDR1 KGHSH and CDR2 LQKENI. The CDR3 loop spans 14 amino acids. The CDR3 is CASSPAGMYYEQYF. The CDR3, as DNA: TGTGCCAGCTCACCCGCCGGGATGTACTACGAGCAGTACTTC.

The chain recombines TRBV9 with TRBJ1-1; no firm D call. V was clipped by 0 bases and J by 3 bases, with 12 bases between them. This CDR3 is 15 amino acids long. Germline V lookup: CDR1 SGDLS, CDR2 YYNGEE. The CDR3 DNA reads TGTGCCAGCAGCGTAGGGGTAGGAAGGGACACTGAAGCTTTCTTT. Its protein is CASSVGVGRDTEAFF. Using reference TRBV9 and TRBJ1-1 for the parts outside the CDR3, the full variable domain is DSGVTQTPKHLITATGQRVTLRCSPRSGDLSVYWYQQSLDQGLQFLIQYYNGEERAKGNILERFSAQQFPDLHSELNLSSLELGDSALYFCASSVGVGRDTEAFFGQGTRLTVV.